This T cell receptor beta chain came from a study of T cells after yellow fever vaccination. General study findings and limits: Clones from primary vaccination mostly reappeared after the booster (roughly 95% CD4, about 88% CD8). Researchers noted that a small share of clonotypes showed up in both CD4 and CD8 compartments. Faster peaking, at day 5 versus 15, marked a secondary response that was weaker. Bulk-population clonotypes that are abundant could appear as contaminants in FACS-sorted repertoires.

At least ten counts were recorded for this clonotype. Its matching antigen is unknown. TCRdb re-called the 5' RACE reads with MiXCR, one entry per CDR3 protein. The sample contains about 340,000 distinct CDR3 sequences, 12% of which appear only once. Sequenced here: CD4+ T cells sorted from PBMCs, sampled 15 days after the yellow fever booster vaccination. The clonotype comes from a man younger than 30 who received the YFV17D yellow fever vaccine.

This CDR3 reads CASSSGGEKLFF. Here the CDR3 DNA reads TGTGCCAGCAGTTCGGGCGGCGAAAAACTGTTTTTT. The chain has TRBV6-5 and TRBJ1-4, with D unclear. CDR1 is MNHEY, CDR2 SVGAGI, per germline. The CDR3 contains 12 residues. Trimming stripped 4 bases from V and 8 bases from J, with 8 bases between.